The next 23 T cell receptor beta chains were all read from a single sample in a study of OX40 agonist ivuxolimab in advanced cancers. Assay: immunoSEQ multiplex PCR; the TCRdb copy retains only in-frame clones and omits some. The top ten hold 0.75% of the sample, which has approximately 69,000 clones, 65% to 90% seen once. The sample here was CD4+ or CD8+ T cells sorted from blood, taken in a trial of the OX40 agonist ivuxolimab. Receptor source: an adult with an advanced solid tumor such as melanoma, head and neck, liver or kidney cancer.

The chain has TRBV19 and TRBJ2-2, with D hard to call. The CDR3 is 12 residues long. V was shortened by 9 bases and J by 6 bases, with 11 bases between the two germline ends. The germline gives CDR1 LNHDA, CDR2 SQIVND (reference sequence). Written as DNA, the CDR3 is TGTGCCAGCCTGCAGGTTGCCGGGGAGCTGTTTTTT. Translated: CASLQVAGELFF.

This clone was seen once. The chain joins TRBV28 to TRBJ1-1, with D perhaps matching TRBD1 (5 bases). With 6 bases removed from V and 10 bases from J, the gap between germline ends came to 18 bases. This CDR3 contains 13 residues. Germline V lookup: CDR1 MDHEN, CDR2 SYDVKM. CDR3 nucleotide sequence: TGTGCCAGCAGCCTTCGGGGTGGGGCGCGAGCTTTCTTT. It codes for CASSLRGGARAFF.

The chain couples TRBV29-1 to TRBJ2-2; no firm D call. This CDR3 has 13 amino acids. Trimming removed 4 bases from V and 6 bases from J, with 12 bases in between. In germline, CDR1 is SQVTM, CDR2 ANQGSEA. The CDR3 region is CSVGWGKAGELFF. Written as DNA, the CDR3 is TGCAGCGTTGGGTGGGGAAAAGCCGGGGAGCTGTTTTTT.

The chain joins TRBV6-5 to TRBJ2-7; TRBD1 aligns across 7 bases. The CDR3 is 15 amino acids. The V and J ends lost 6 bases and 0 bases, in that order; junction bases with no gene match: 8. Germline V gene lookup returns CDR1 MNHEY and CDR2 SVGAGI. The CDR3 DNA reads as TGTGCCAGCAGCACCCAGGACAGGTTCTCCTACGAGCAGTACTTC. This sequence encodes CASSTQDRFSYEQYF.

The chain is built from TRBV4-2 and TRBJ1-4, with unresolved D. The CDR3 runs to 15 residues. V was pared by 0 bases and J by 1 base, with 6 bases between. CDR1 and CDR2 (germline): LGHNA, YNFKEQ. CDR3 sequence: CASSQDPGTNEKLFF. The CDR3 DNA reads as TGTGCCAGCAGCCAAGATCCGGGAACTAATGAAAAACTGTTTTTT.

This clone showed up just a few times. The genes are TRBV7-2 and TRBJ1-1, with D possibly TRBD1 on 5 matching bases. CDR1 is SGHTA and CDR2 is FQGNSA in the germline V gene. The CDR3 consists of 18 residues. V was pared by 5 bases and J by 2 bases, with 24 bases between. The CDR3 region is CASSTRHSQRGSNTEAFF. Written as DNA, the CDR3 is TGTGCCAGCAGCACCCGACACTCTCAACGGGGGAGCAACACTGAAGCTTTCTTT. Full variable domain (outside the CDR3, taken from reference TRBV7-2 and TRBJ1-1): GAGVSQSPSNKVTEKGKDVELRCDPISGHTALYWYRQSLGQGLEFLIYFQGNSAPDKSGLPSDRFSAERTGGSVSTLTIQRTQQEDSAVYLCASSTRHSQRGSNTEAFFGQGTRLTVV.

The genes are TRBV30 and TRBJ2-1; TRBD2 matches at 9 bases. The CDR3 is 15 residues long. Germline V gene sequence: CDR1 GTSNPN, CDR2 SVGIG (reference sequence). V lost 0 bases, J lost 3 bases, and 3 bases stayed unmatched. The CDR3 reads CAWSVGLALYNEQFF. CDR3 coding DNA: TGTGCCTGGAGTGTGGGACTAGCTCTCTACAATGAGCAGTTCTTC.

The rearrangement uses TRBV4-3 and TRBJ2-7, with 9 bases lining up with TRBD1. This CDR3 spans 16 amino acids. V lost 2 bases, J lost 4 bases, and 9 bases stayed unmatched. Germline loops: CDR1 LGHNA, CDR2 YSLEER. CDR3 in amino acids: CASSQQPPGQGYEQYF. In DNA form, the CDR3 reads TGCGCCAGCAGCCAACAACCCCCAGGACAGGGGTACGAGCAGTACTTC.

The CDR3 DNA follows: TGTGCCAGTAGTATGCCCGAGGCGGGTCAGCCCCAGCATTTT. This translates into CASSMPEAGQPQHF. This chain connects TRBV19 to TRBJ1-5; no definite D call. With 3 bases removed from V and 6 bases from J, the gap between germline ends came to 12 bases. Germline CDR1 and CDR2: LNHDA and SQIVND (reference sequence). This CDR3 has 14 amino acids.

This clone was recorded once. This sample also contains other DNA sequences that code for the same CDR3. This chain links TRBV30 with TRBJ1-1; a weak D match, TRBD1 (5 bases). The germline V and J ends were trimmed by 4 bases and 0 bases, with 9 bases remaining between them. Germline V gene sequence: CDR1 GTSNPN, CDR2 SVGIG (reference sequence). This CDR3 is 13 amino acids long. CDR3 DNA: TGTGCCTGGACCTCGGGGCTGAACACTGAAGCTTTCTTT. It yields the protein CAWTSGLNTEAFF.

The chain is built from TRBV14 and TRBJ2-5; 11 bases are shared with TRBD2. After removal of 3 bases from V and 5 bases from J, the junction contained 8 bases not matched to a gene. The V gene's germline CDR1 is SGHDN and CDR2 FVKESK. This CDR3 region has 16 residues. The CDR3 DNA reads as TGTGCCAGCAGCCACGATACTAGCGGGAGAGGGGAGACCCAGTACTTC. This codes for CASSHDTSGRGETQYF.

The chain carries TRBV5-6 and TRBJ2-3; D is uncertain. This CDR3 has 13 amino acids. CDR1 SGHDT and CDR2 YYEEEE come from the germline V gene. Trimming removed 2 bases at V and 0 bases at J, with 4 bases between. CDR3 sequence reads: CASSFPSTDTQYF. The CDR3 DNA follows: TGTGCCAGCAGCTTCCCTAGCACAGATACGCAGTATTTT. The full variable domain, in which reference TRBV5-6 and TRBJ2-3 provide the parts outside the CDR3, is DAGVTQSPTHLIKTRGQQVTLRCSPKSGHDTVSWYQQALGQGPQFIFQYYEEEERQRGNFPDRFSGHQFPNYSSELNVNALLLGDSALYLCASSFPSTDTQYFGPGTRLTVL.

The chain couples TRBV5-5 to TRBJ2-7; TRBD2 matches at 15 bases. The germline gives CDR1 SGHKS, CDR2 YYEKEE (reference sequence). The CDR3 consists of 16 residues. Trimming at V came to 4 bases and at J to 3 bases, leaving 5 bases not matched to a gene. CDR3 DNA sequence: TGTGCCAGCAGCCTGGGACTAGCGGGAGGTGTCTACGAGCAGTACTTC. It yields the protein CASSLGLAGGVYEQYF.

V is TRBV7-9 and J is TRBJ2-3; 7 bases align to TRBD1. This CDR3 has 15 residues. V lost 2 bases to trimming and J lost 2 bases; unmatched junction nucleotides: 4. The germline V gene encodes CDR1 SEHNR and CDR2 FQNEAQ (reference sequence). CDR3 coding DNA: TGTGCCAGCAGCTTACAACAGGGGCCCACAGATACGCAGTATTTT. Translation gives CASSLQQGPTDTQYF.

The chain employs TRBV18 and TRBJ1-4, with 7 bases that match TRBD1. V lost 5 bases and J lost 4; bases outside the gene matches: 7. The CDR3 runs 15 residues. Germline V CDR1 and CDR2: KGHSH, LQKENI. This CDR3 reads CASSSARDSNEKLFF. The CDR3 nucleotides are TGTGCCAGCTCATCCGCGAGGGACAGTAATGAAAAACTGTTTTTT.

The chain is built from TRBV2 and TRBJ1-5; tentative D call: TRBD1 (6 bases). Germline loops: CDR1 SNHLY, CDR2 FYNNEI. The CDR3 loop spans 15 amino acids. The V gene lost 3 bases and the J gene lost 2 bases, with 11 bases spanning the gap. CDR3 coding DNA: TGTGCCAGCAGTGAGCGGGGGGCAGGCAATCAGCCCCAGCATTTT. It encodes CASSERGAGNQPQHF.

This chain connects TRBV7-8 to TRBJ2-5; D remains ambiguous. Germline CDR1 is SGHVS and CDR2 is FQNEAQ. The CDR3 has 12 residues. Deletions cut 5 bases from V and 2 bases from J, with 6 bases between. CDR3 sequence reads: CASSRVQETQYF. DNA of the CDR3: TGTGCCAGCAGCCGGGTACAAGAGACCCAGTACTTC.

This chain links TRBV2 with TRBJ2-2; D unclear. Trimming cost V 4 bases and J 3 bases, with 6 bases left between them. This CDR3 has 13 residues. Per germline, CDR1 SNHLY and CDR2 FYNNEI. This CDR3 reads CASSGDHTGELFF. The CDR3 nucleotides read TGTGCCAGCAGTGGGGATCACACCGGGGAGCTGTTTTTT.

The chain uses TRBV5-1 and TRBJ2-2; D is perhaps TRBD1 or TRBD2 (5 bases each). The V gene lost 0 bases and the J gene lost 4 bases, with 7 bases spanning the gap. The germline CDR1 and CDR2 sequences are SGHRS and YFSETQ. The length of the CDR3 is 14 residues. CDR3 DNA: TGCGCCAGCAGCTTGGGAGGGGCCACCGGGGAGCTGTTTTTT. It codes for CASSLGGATGELFF.

To note about this clone: Other DNA sequences from this sample encode an identical CDR3 as well. This sequence joins TRBV6-5 and TRBJ1-2; D may be TRBD1 (6 bases). V lost 6 bases, J lost 6 bases, and 14 bases lay in between. Germline V gene sequence: CDR1 MNHEY, CDR2 SVGAGI. This CDR3 is 13 amino acids long. The CDR3 sequence is CASSRTGFDGYTF. The CDR3 DNA reads as TGTGCCAGCAGCAGAACAGGGTTCGATGGCTACACCTTC.

This chain uses TRBV29-1 with TRBJ1-4, with D tentatively TRBD1 (5 bases). CDR3 size: 12 residues. Trimming left V 4 bases short and J 7 bases short, with 10 bases between. Germline V lookup: CDR1 SQVTM, CDR2 ANQGSEA. DNA for the CDR3: TGCAGCGTTGCAGGGACGGGTGAAAAACTGTTTTTT. Encoded protein: CSVAGTGEKLFF. Together with reference TRBV29-1 and TRBJ1-4, the CDR3 gives the full variable domain: SAVISQKPSRDICQRGTSLTIQCQVDSQVTMMFWYRQQPGQSLTLIATANQGSEATYESGFVIDKFPISRPNLTFSTLTVSNMSPEDSSIYLCSVAGTGEKLFFGSGTQLSVL.

This clone was counted only a few times. The CDR3 region has the DNA TGTGCCAGAAAGGGTAGACAGCCCCCCTACAATGAGCAGTTCTTC. Translated: CARKGRQPPYNEQFF. The chain is built from TRBV5-3 and TRBJ2-1, with a possible D match to TRBD1 (5 bases). TRBV5-3 is filed as an ORF, its function uncertain. The CDR3 loop spans 15 amino acids. V lost 6 bases to trimming and J lost 2 bases, with 15 bases between them.

This chain connects TRBV6-5 to TRBJ2-7, with 7 bases identical to TRBD1. This CDR3 comprises 13 residues. V gave up 5 bases and J gave up 11 bases; unmatched junction bases: 12. CDR1 and CDR2 from the germline V gene are MNHEY and SVGAGI. The CDR3 region is CASSRQNRGQEYF. The DNA for the CDR3 is TGTGCCAGCAGTCGCCAAAATCGCGGACAGGAGTACTTC.